These 2 T cell receptor beta chains came from one sample sequenced in a study of T-cell reconstitution after alpha-beta-depleted transplantation in children. It was with unique molecular identifiers that the TCRbeta library was prepared. Using its own MiXCR run on the PCR reads, TCRdb lists one record per CDR3 protein. Of roughly 90,000 distinct CDR3 sequences in the sample, 12% were seen once. The sequences come from PBMCs from the stem cell graft donor, collected from the stem cell graft. Receptor source: a human donor who donated a stem cell graft to a child with inherited bone marrow failure.

The chain carries TRBV5-5 and TRBJ1-1, with D unresolved. This CDR3 region has 13 residues. Germline V gene sequence: CDR1 SGHKS, CDR2 YYEKEE (reference sequence). V lost 7 bases and J lost 0, with 10 bases in between. The CDR3 DNA is TGTGCCAGCGTCTTTGGGGTGAACACTGAAGCTTTCTTT. This gives the protein CASVFGVNTEAFF.

This CDR3 reads CASSLGVAAYNEQFF. The CDR3 DNA reads as TGTGCCAGCAGTCTGGGGGTAGCGGCTTACAATGAGCAGTTCTTC. The chain employs TRBV27 and TRBJ2-1; tentative D call: TRBD2 (6 bases). The CDR3 runs 15 residues. Germline-derived CDR1 and CDR2 are MNHEY and SMNVEV (reference sequence). V gave up 5 bases and J gave up 4 bases, with 15 bases separating them.